Below are 15 T cell receptor beta chains sequenced from a single sample in a study of blood T cell repertoires in COVID-19. Libraries were prepared by immunoSEQ multiplex PCR; TCRdb keeps only in-frame clonotypes and omits some of them. Among roughly 160,000 clones listed, approximately 91% were seen once. Input material: peripheral blood. The origin of the receptors is a man in his late teens or twenties with COVID-19, enrolled during active disease.

The chain is built from TRBV7-2 and TRBJ2-2, with 10 bases identical to TRBD2. The V segment lost 5 bases and the J segment 4 bases; nucleotides outside the gene matches: 4. The germline V gene has CDR1 SGHTA and CDR2 FQGNSA. The CDR3 sequence is 15 residues long. As DNA, the CDR3 is TGTGCCAGCAGCACGGGACTAGCGTCCACCGGGGAGCTGTTTTTT. Protein product: CASSTGLASTGELFF.

This sequence joins TRBV19 and TRBJ1-6; the match to TRBD1 covers 7 bases. V lost 5 bases and J lost 11; bases outside the gene matches: 9. Germline-derived CDR1 and CDR2 are LNHDA and SQIVND (reference sequence). The CDR3 extends over 14 amino acids. The CDR3 nucleotides are TGTGCCAGTAGTTCCGGGACAGCCGCGCCACCCCTCCACTTT. Translation gives CASSSGTAAPPLHF.

In regard to this clone: The junction differs from germline at one of its ends, possibly a read error. The chain recombines TRBV7-9 with TRBJ1-4, with 12 bases identical to TRBD1. Germline V gives CDR1 SEHNR, CDR2 FQNEAQ (reference sequence). CDR3 length: 15 residues. Here the CDR3 reads CASSGDRGLGEKLLF. The CDR3 nucleotides are TGTGCCAGCAGCGGGGACAGGGGGCTCGGTGAAAAACTGCTTTTT. The whole variable domain, filled in from reference TRBV7-9 and TRBJ1-4, reads DTGVSQNPRHKITKRGQNVTFRCDPISEHNRLYWYRQTLGQGPEFLTYFQNEAQLEKSRLLSDRFSAERPKGSFSTLEIQRTEQGDSAMYLCASSGDRGLGEKLLFGSGTQLSVL.

The chain links TRBV20-1 to TRBJ1-6; 7 bases align to TRBD1. Per the germline V gene, CDR1 is DFQATT and CDR2 is SNEGSKA (reference sequence). The trim removed 6 bases at V and 10 bases at J, leaving 3 bases unmatched. The CDR3 is made up of 11 amino acids. The CDR3 DNA is TGCAGTGCCGACAGGGAATCACCCCTCCACTTT. This codes for CSADRESPLHF.

This clone was observed once. In DNA, the CDR3 is TGTGCCAGCAGTTACTCGTCTACTCCCCTCGAGAACACCGGGGAGCTGTTTTTT. It encodes CASSYSSTPLENTGELFF. The gene calls are TRBV6-2 or TRBV6-3 and TRBJ2-2, with D unclear. V lost 0 bases to trimming and J lost 1 base, with 15 bases between them. This CDR3 region has 18 residues. The germline gives CDR1 MNHEY, CDR2 SVGEGT.

The chain is built from TRBV5-6 and TRBJ1-6; the D is unclear. The V gene lost 2 bases and the J gene lost 7 bases, with 7 bases spanning the gap. The CDR3 contains 13 residues. Germline V lookup: CDR1 SGHDT, CDR2 YYEEEE. CDR3 sequence reads: CASSFGRNSPLHF. The CDR3, as DNA: TGTGCCAGCAGCTTCGGTCGAAATTCACCCCTCCACTTT.

The chain employs TRBV27 and TRBJ2-2, with TRBD1 identical over 11 bases. The CDR3 runs 15 residues. The V gene end was trimmed by 5 bases and the J gene end by 6 bases; junction bases not matched to a gene: 5. Germline CDR1 is MNHEY and CDR2 is SMNVEV (reference sequence). Here the CDR3 reads CASSPRDRGAGELFF. CDR3 in DNA: TGTGCCAGCAGTCCCCGGGACAGGGGGGCCGGGGAGCTGTTTTTT.

This clone showed up just a few times. The gene calls are TRBV6-2 or TRBV6-3 and TRBJ1-5, with TRBD1 identical over 7 bases. Germline trimming cut 6 bases from V and 5 bases from J; bases unmatched to any gene: 7. CDR3 length: 14 amino acids. The V gene's germline CDR1 is MNHEY and CDR2 SVGEGT. Here the CDR3 reads CASSGDSRHQPQHF. CDR3 sequence (DNA): TGTGCCAGCAGCGGGGACAGTCGACATCAGCCCCAGCATTTT.

This clone appeared once. The chain carries TRBV5-1 and TRBJ2-1; 7 positions agree with TRBD1. Germline assignment: CDR1 SGHRS and CDR2 YFSETQ. V dropped 3 bases and J dropped 0; count of bases not matched to a gene: 3. The CDR3 spans 15 residues. DNA of the CDR3: TGCGCCAGCAGCTGGGGACAGAGCTCCTACAATGAGCAGTTCTTC. Translated, it gives CASSWGQSSYNEQFF. Looking up the rest from reference TRBV5-1 and TRBJ2-1 gives the full variable domain: KAGVTQTPRYLIKTRGQQVTLSCSPISGHRSVSWYQQTPGQGLQFLFEYFSETQRNKGNFPGRFSGRQFSNSRSEMNVSTLELGDSALYLCASSWGQSSYNEQFFGPGTRLTVL.

This chain links TRBV28 with TRBJ2-7, with 8 bases identical to TRBD2. The ends lost 4 bases at V and 0 bases at J; junction bases unmatched: 11. Germline V gives CDR1 MDHEN, CDR2 SYDVKM. The CDR3 has 17 residues. The CDR3 loop reads CASSYRAKAGDSYEQYF. The DNA of the CDR3 is TGTGCCAGCAGTTACAGGGCCAAAGCGGGAGACTCCTACGAGCAGTACTTC.

The chain uses TRBV14 and TRBJ2-7; 8 bases are shared with TRBD2. Germline values: CDR1 SGHDN, CDR2 FVKESK. This CDR3 spans 22 amino acids. The trim removed 1 base at V and 4 bases at J, leaving 27 bases unmatched. The CDR3 nucleotides read TGTGCCAGCAGCCAAGTAAGGCGAAAAGATCCCCCAAAACTAGCGGTGAAGTACGAGCAGTACTTC. This codes for CASSQVRRKDPPKLAVKYEQYF.

V usage is TRBV7-9 and J usage is TRBJ2-7; no reliable D call. Germline V gene lookup returns CDR1 SEHNR and CDR2 FQNEAQ (reference sequence). V was cut by 5 bases and J by 0 bases, with 8 bases left in between. The CDR3 runs 13 residues. CDR3 amino acids: CASSHSSSYEQYF. CDR3 sequence (DNA): TGTGCCAGCAGCCACTCAAGCTCCTACGAGCAGTACTTC.

The genes are TRBV11-2 and TRBJ1-1; D possibly corresponds to TRBD1 (6 bases). V shed 4 bases and J shed 4 bases, with 13 bases lying between them. CDR1 and CDR2 (germline): SGHAT, FQNNGV. The CDR3 extends over 14 amino acids. The CDR3 DNA follows: TGTGCCAGCAGCTCAATCAGGGGTTCCACTGAAGCTTTCTTT. This gives the protein CASSSIRGSTEAFF.

This rearrangement joins TRBV6-5 to TRBJ1-1, with 8 bases fitting TRBD1. With 6 bases clipped from V and 3 bases from J, the junction kept 6 bases outside the gene matches. Looked up from germline, CDR1 is MNHEY and CDR2 is SVGAGI. This CDR3 is 14 amino acids long. CDR3 in DNA: TGTGCCAGCAGCCGGACAGGGAGGCACACTGAAGCTTTCTTT. Protein product: CASSRTGRHTEAFF.

V gene TRBV7-8 combines with J gene TRBJ1-2; 10 nucleotides align to TRBD1. The V gene's germline CDR1 is SGHVS and CDR2 FQNEAQ. The CDR3 consists of 15 residues. V lost 5 bases, J lost 6 bases, and 9 bases stayed unmatched. In DNA, the CDR3 is TGTGCCAGCAGCCCCGACAGGGGGCCGGCGCATGGCTACACCTTC. Translation: CASSPDRGPAHGYTF.